The next 20 T cell receptor beta chains were all read from a single sample in a study of shared clonotypes between healthy human individuals. The table came from immunoSEQ multiplex PCR; TCRdb's copy has only in-frame clones and leaves some out. In the table there are about 1.5 million clones, 98% of which are singletons. The specimen sequenced was naive CD4+ T cells sorted from blood. Subset described: CD45RA+ positively selected. Every receptor here comes from a young man in good health.

The genes are TRBV2 and TRBJ2-2; 7 nucleotides match TRBD2. CDR1 SNHLY and CDR2 FYNNEI come from the germline V gene. The CDR3 totals 15 residues. Losses at the gene ends were 6 bases for V and 8 bases for J; bases not matched to a gene: 12. CDR3 sequence: CASSVPSGSGGELFF. The DNA of the CDR3 is TGTGCCAGCAGCGTTCCTAGCGGCTCGGGGGGGGAGCTGTTTTTT.

The chain is built from TRBV28 and TRBJ2-7, with 11 bases aligning to TRBD2. Germline V lookup: CDR1 MDHEN, CDR2 SYDVKM. This CDR3 comprises 17 residues. Trimming cost V 4 bases and J 2 bases; bases outside gene matches: 10. Written as DNA, the CDR3 is TGTGCCAGCAGTTGGGCTAGCGGGAGGAAATTAACCTACGAGCAGTACTTC. This encodes CASSWASGRKLTYEQYF.

This clone was seen a single time. The V gene is TRBV18, the J gene TRBJ2-7, with 7 bases aligning to TRBD1. V shed 3 bases and J 3 bases; nucleotides not matched to a gene: 11. Germline loops: CDR1 KGHSH, CDR2 LQKENI. There are 16 residues in the CDR3. This chain's CDR3 is CASSPRQGRNFYEQYF. Written as DNA, the CDR3 is TGTGCCAGCTCACCGAGACAGGGCAGAAATTTCTACGAGCAGTACTTC.

This clone was counted a single time. This chain joins TRBV5-4 and TRBJ2-1; 8 nucleotides agree with TRBD2. This CDR3 is built from 15 residues. J lost 5 bases, V lost 4 bases, and 8 bases had no gene match. Germline CDR1 and CDR2: SGHNT and YYREEE (reference sequence). The CDR3 DNA sequence: TGTGCCAGCAGCCCTGGCGGACTAGCTGACAATGAGCAGTTCTTC. This codes for CASSPGGLADNEQFF. Based on the CDR3 plus reference TRBV5-4 and TRBJ2-1, the full variable domain is ETGVTQSPTHLIKTRGQQVTLRCSSQSGHNTVSWYQQALGQGPQFIFQYYREEENGRGNFPPRFSGLQFPNYSSELNVNALELDDSALYLCASSPGGLADNEQFFGPGTRLTVL.

The V call is TRBV7-3, the J call TRBJ2-3; 9 nucleotides agree with TRBD2. Looked up from germline, CDR1 is SGHTA and CDR2 is FQGTGA. V shed 5 bases and J 5 bases; nucleotides not matched to a gene: 11. The CDR3 is made up of 16 amino acids. The CDR3 here is CASSLGLARSRDTQYF. The CDR3 coding sequence is TGTGCCAGCAGCCTCGGACTAGCGAGGAGTCGAGATACGCAGTATTTT.

The rearrangement uses TRBV5-1 and TRBJ2-1; tentatively, D is TRBD2 (6 bases). V was pared by 4 bases and J by 6 bases, with 20 bases between. The CDR3 loop spans 16 amino acids. CDR1 and CDR2 (germline): SGHRS, YFSETQ. The CDR3 is CASSISGPRRFNEQFF. The CDR3 DNA sequence: TGCGCCAGCAGCATTAGCGGACCCCGGCGGTTCAATGAGCAGTTCTTC.

The rearrangement joins TRBV19 to TRBJ1-1; 7 nucleotides align to TRBD1. The trim removed 9 bases at V and 7 bases at J, leaving 5 bases unmatched. The CDR3 is 11 amino acids. The germline V gene encodes CDR1 LNHDA and CDR2 SQIVND (reference sequence). The CDR3 loop reads CASGRGHEAFF. CDR3 nucleotide sequence: TGTGCCAGCGGTAGGGGGCATGAAGCTTTCTTT. Full variable domain (outside the CDR3, taken from reference TRBV19 and TRBJ1-1): DGGITQSPKYLFRKEGQNVTLSCEQNLNHDAMYWYRQDPGQGLRLIYYSQIVNDFQKGDIAEGYSVSREKKESFPLTVTSAQKNPTAFYLCASGRGHEAFFGQGTRLTVV.

The rearrangement joins TRBV10-3 to TRBJ2-1; TRBD1 might be the D (6 bases). V was pared by 2 bases and J by 6 bases, with 8 bases between. This CDR3 spans 13 amino acids. The germline CDR1 and CDR2 sequences are ENHRY and SYGVKD. The CDR3 here is CAISERDTNEQFF. The CDR3 DNA follows: TGTGCCATCAGTGAGAGGGACACCAATGAGCAGTTCTTC.

To note about this clone: Other DNA sequences in the same sample also yield this CDR3. This rearrangement joins TRBV5-1 to TRBJ2-5, with 13 bases matching TRBD2. Per the germline V gene, CDR1 is SGHRS and CDR2 is YFSETQ. The trim removed 2 bases at V and 4 bases at J, leaving 2 bases unmatched. CDR3 size: 15 residues. CDR3 residues: CASSLGLAGAETQYF. CDR3 DNA sequence: TGCGCCAGCAGCTTAGGACTAGCGGGAGCAGAGACCCAGTACTTC.

The CDR3 is CASSRTSDHGELFF. CDR3 sequence (DNA): TGCGCCAGCAGCAGAACTAGCGATCACGGGGAGCTGTTTTTT. The chain links TRBV5-1 to TRBJ2-2; 7 bases match TRBD2. The V segment lost 4 bases and the J segment 7 bases; nucleotides outside the gene matches: 7. The CDR3 runs to 14 residues. Per the germline V gene, CDR1 is SGHRS and CDR2 is YFSETQ. The variable domain in full, completed from reference TRBV5-1 and TRBJ2-2, reads KAGVTQTPRYLIKTRGQQVTLSCSPISGHRSVSWYQQTPGQGLQFLFEYFSETQRNKGNFPGRFSGRQFSNSRSEMNVSTLELGDSALYLCASSRTSDHGELFFGEGSRLTVL.

The chain is built from TRBV5-8 and TRBJ1-1; 8 bases fit TRBD1. Germline V gives CDR1 SGHTS, CDR2 YDEGEE. With 3 bases clipped from V and 1 base from J, the junction kept 2 bases outside the gene matches. The CDR3 covers 14 residues. The CDR3 spells CASSSGQGNTEAFF. CDR3 nucleotide sequence: TGTGCCAGCAGCTCCGGACAGGGGAACACTGAAGCTTTCTTT.

The V call is TRBV19, the J call TRBJ1-1; a weak D match, TRBD1 (6 bases). Germline values: CDR1 LNHDA, CDR2 SQIVND (reference sequence). With 8 bases removed from V and 4 bases from J, the gap between germline ends came to 17 bases. The CDR3 has 14 amino acids. The DNA of the CDR3 is TGTGCCAGTCAGGACAGCGGCTTTCGCACTGAAGCTTTCTTT. Translating gives CASQDSGFRTEAFF.

A remark on this clone: The same CDR3 can be traced to other DNA sequences in this sample. The chain links TRBV19 to TRBJ1-1; TRBD1 matches 7 bases. The CDR3 runs 15 residues. V shed 1 base, J shed 0 bases, and the junction held 2 bases outside the gene matches. CDR1 and CDR2 from the germline V gene are LNHDA and SQIVND (reference sequence). CDR3 region: CASSIGGTVNTEAFF. CDR3 nucleotides: TGTGCCAGTAGTATAGGGGGGACAGTGAACACTGAAGCTTTCTTT.

The chain links TRBV5-1 to TRBJ2-7, with 11 bases fitting TRBD2. Trimming took 0 bases from V and 4 from J; bases not matched to a gene: 6. The CDR3 sequence is 16 residues long. The germline gives CDR1 SGHRS, CDR2 YFSETQ. The CDR3 is CASSLEVAGGIYEQYF. CDR3 DNA: TGCGCCAGCAGCTTGGAGGTAGCGGGAGGGATTTACGAGCAGTACTTC.

The gene calls are TRBV27 and TRBJ2-7; tentative D call: TRBD2 (5 bases). This CDR3 is 17 amino acids long. The V end was cut by 4 bases, the J end by 3 bases, with 22 bases between. Germline CDR1 and CDR2: MNHEY and SMNVEV (reference sequence). The CDR3 region is CASSSLASISGFYEQYF. The CDR3 DNA follows: TGTGCCAGCAGTTCCTTGGCTAGCATCTCGGGGTTCTACGAGCAGTACTTC.

The rearrangement joins TRBV21-1 to TRBJ2-7; the table's D call, TRBD1, was not checked against the DNA. TRBV21-1 is a listed pseudogene. The CDR3 is 19 amino acids. This CDR3 reads CASSKEDKGLETFTYEQYF. CDR3 nucleotide sequence: TGTGCCAGCAGCAAAGAGGATAAGGGGTTGGAGACATTCACCTACGAGCAGTACTTC.

This chain uses TRBV5-4 with TRBJ2-2; D is undetermined. CDR1 is SGHNT, CDR2 YYREEE, per germline (reference sequence). The V end was cut by 1 base, the J end by 2 bases, with 12 bases between. This CDR3 is built from 16 residues. The CDR3 reads CASSLRMQVNTGELFF. The CDR3 nucleotides are TGTGCCAGCAGCTTGCGTATGCAGGTCAACACCGGGGAGCTGTTTTTT.

This chain links TRBV6-4 with TRBJ1-2; D ambiguous. The CDR3 runs 17 residues. Per the germline V gene, CDR1 is MRHNA and CDR2 is SNTAGT. V shed 5 bases and J shed 3 bases, with 22 bases lying between them. This CDR3 reads CASSLRWTEYLHYGYTF. CDR3 sequence (DNA): TGTGCCAGCAGTCTTAGATGGACGGAGTACCTACACTATGGCTACACCTTC.

This clone was seen once. The rearrangement uses TRBV5-1 and TRBJ2-1; no clear D. This CDR3 has 12 amino acids. Germline V gene lookup returns CDR1 SGHRS and CDR2 YFSETQ. V was shortened by 2 bases and J by 9 bases, with 9 bases between the two germline ends. Written as DNA, the CDR3 is TGCGCCAGCAGCTTTCCCGTTGGTGAGCAGTTCTTC. Protein: CASSFPVGEQFF.

This sequence joins TRBV6-5 and TRBJ2-7; 8 bases match TRBD2. CDR1 is MNHEY and CDR2 is SVGAGI in the germline V gene. This CDR3 has 13 amino acids. V was pared by 8 bases and J by 2 bases, with 5 bases of the junction left unmatched. Written as DNA, the CDR3 is TGTGCCAGCCAAGTAGCGGGAACCTACGAGCAGTACTTC. Amino acid sequence: CASQVAGTYEQYF.